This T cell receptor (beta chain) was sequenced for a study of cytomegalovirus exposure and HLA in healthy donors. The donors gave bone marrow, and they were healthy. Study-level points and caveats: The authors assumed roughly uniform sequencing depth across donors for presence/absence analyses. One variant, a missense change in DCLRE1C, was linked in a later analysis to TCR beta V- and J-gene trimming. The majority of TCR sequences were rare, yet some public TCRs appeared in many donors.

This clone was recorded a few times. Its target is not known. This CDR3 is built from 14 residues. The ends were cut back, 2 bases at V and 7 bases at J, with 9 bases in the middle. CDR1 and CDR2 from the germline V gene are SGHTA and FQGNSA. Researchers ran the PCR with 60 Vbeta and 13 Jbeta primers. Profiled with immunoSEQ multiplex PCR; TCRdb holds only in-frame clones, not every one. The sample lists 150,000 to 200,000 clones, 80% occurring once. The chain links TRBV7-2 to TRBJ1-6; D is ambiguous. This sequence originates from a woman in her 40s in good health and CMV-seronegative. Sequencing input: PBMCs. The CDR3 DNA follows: TGTGCCAGCAGCTTATCGCCGGGGAATTCACCCCTCCACTTT. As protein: CASSLSPGNSPLHF.